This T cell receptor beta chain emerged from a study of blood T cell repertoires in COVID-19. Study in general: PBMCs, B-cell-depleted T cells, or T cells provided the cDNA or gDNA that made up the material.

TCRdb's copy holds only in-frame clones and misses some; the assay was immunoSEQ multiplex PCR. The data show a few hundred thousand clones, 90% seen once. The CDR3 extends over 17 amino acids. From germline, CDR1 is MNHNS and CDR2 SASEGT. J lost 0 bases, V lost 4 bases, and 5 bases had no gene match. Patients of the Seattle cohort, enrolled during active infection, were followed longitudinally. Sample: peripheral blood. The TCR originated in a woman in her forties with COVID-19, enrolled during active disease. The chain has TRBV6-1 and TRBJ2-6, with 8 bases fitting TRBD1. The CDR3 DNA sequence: TGTGCCAGCAGTGTGGGACAGGCGACCTCTGGGGCCAACGTCCTGACTTTC. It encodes CASSVGQATSGANVLTF.